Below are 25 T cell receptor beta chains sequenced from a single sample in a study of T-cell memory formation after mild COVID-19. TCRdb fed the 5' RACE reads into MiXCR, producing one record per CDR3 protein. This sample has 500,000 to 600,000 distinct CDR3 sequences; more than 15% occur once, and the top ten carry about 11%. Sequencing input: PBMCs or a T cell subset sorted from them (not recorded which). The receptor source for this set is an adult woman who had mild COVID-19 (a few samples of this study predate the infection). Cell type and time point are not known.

The CDR3 loop reads CSAPWGGPDTQYF. CDR3 DNA: TGCAGTGCTCCTTGGGGGGGACCAGATACGCAGTATTTT. This rearrangement joins TRBV20-1 to TRBJ2-3, with 7 bases aligning to TRBD2. This CDR3 contains 13 residues. Looked up from germline, CDR1 is DFQATT and CDR2 is SNEGSKA (reference sequence). V was pared by 5 bases and J by 4 bases, with 6 bases of the junction left unmatched.

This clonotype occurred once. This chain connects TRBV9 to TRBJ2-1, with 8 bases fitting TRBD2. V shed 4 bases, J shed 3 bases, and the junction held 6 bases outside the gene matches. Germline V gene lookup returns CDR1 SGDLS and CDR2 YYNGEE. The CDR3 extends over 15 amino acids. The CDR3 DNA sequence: TGTGCCAGCAGCCCGAGCGGGAGTCGCTACAATGAGCAGTTCTTC. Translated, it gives CASSPSGSRYNEQFF.

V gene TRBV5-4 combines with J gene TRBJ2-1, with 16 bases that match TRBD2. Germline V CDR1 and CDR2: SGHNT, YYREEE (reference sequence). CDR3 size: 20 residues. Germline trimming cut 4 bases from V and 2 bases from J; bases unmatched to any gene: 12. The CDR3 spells CASSLSGLAGGRSPYNEQFF. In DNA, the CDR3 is TGTGCCAGCAGCCTCTCGGGACTAGCGGGAGGGAGGTCCCCCTACAATGAGCAGTTCTTC.

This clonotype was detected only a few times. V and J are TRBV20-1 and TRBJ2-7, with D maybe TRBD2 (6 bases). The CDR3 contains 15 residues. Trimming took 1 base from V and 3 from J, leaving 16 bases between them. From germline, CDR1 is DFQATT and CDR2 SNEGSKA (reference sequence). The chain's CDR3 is CSARVRGKAGYEQYF. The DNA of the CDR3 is TGCAGTGCTAGAGTGCGCGGGAAGGCGGGCTACGAGCAGTACTTC.

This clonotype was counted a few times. CDR3: CASSSYVLGSPGSYEQYF. The CDR3 bases are TGTGCCAGCAGCTCTTATGTCCTGGGTTCTCCAGGAAGCTACGAGCAGTACTTC. The chain joins TRBV7-8 to TRBJ2-7; D is undetermined. Germline V lookup: CDR1 SGHVS, CDR2 FQNEAQ. V was clipped by 4 bases and J by 3 bases, with 25 bases between them. The CDR3 extends over 18 amino acids. Complete variable domain (other parts from reference TRBV7-8 and TRBJ2-7): GAGVSQSPRYKVAKRGQDVALRCDPISGHVSLFWYQQALGQGPEFLTYFQNEAQLDKSGLPSDRFFAERPEGSVSTLKIQRTQQEDSAVYLCASSSYVLGSPGSYEQYFGPGTRLTVT.

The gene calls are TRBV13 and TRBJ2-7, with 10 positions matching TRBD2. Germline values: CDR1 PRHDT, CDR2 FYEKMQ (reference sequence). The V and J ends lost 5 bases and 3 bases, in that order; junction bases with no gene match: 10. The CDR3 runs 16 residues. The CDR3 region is CASSDPGASGSYEQYF. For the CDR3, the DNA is TGTGCCAGCAGCGATCCAGGGGCTAGCGGGAGCTACGAGCAGTACTTC.

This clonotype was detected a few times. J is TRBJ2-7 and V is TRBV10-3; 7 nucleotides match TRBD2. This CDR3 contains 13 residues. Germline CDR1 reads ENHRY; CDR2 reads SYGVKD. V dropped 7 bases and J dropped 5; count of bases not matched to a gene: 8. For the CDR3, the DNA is TGTGCCATCAACGGGGGAGGGCTGGACGAGCAGTACTTC. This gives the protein CAINGGGLDEQYF.

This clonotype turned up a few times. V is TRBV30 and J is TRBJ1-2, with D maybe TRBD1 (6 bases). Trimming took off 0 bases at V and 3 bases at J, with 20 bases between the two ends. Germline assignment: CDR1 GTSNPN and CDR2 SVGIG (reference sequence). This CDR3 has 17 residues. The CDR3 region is CAWSVPRLGHSYYGYTF. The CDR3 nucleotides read TGTGCCTGGAGTGTACCAAGGTTGGGACATTCCTACTATGGCTACACCTTC.

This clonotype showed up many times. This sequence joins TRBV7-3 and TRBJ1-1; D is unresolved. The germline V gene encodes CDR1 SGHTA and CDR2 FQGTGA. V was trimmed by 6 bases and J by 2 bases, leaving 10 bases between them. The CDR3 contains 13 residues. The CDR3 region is CASSFQVNTEAFF. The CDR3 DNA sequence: TGTGCCAGCAGTTTTCAGGTTAACACTGAAGCTTTCTTT.

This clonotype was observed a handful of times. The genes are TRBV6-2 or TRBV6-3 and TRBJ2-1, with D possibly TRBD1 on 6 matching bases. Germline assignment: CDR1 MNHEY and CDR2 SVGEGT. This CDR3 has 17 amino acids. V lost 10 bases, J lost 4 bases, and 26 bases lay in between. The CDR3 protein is CATLPRGEVSWYNEQFF. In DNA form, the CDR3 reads TGTGCCACCCTTCCCAGGGGAGAGGTCAGTTGGTACAATGAGCAGTTCTTC.

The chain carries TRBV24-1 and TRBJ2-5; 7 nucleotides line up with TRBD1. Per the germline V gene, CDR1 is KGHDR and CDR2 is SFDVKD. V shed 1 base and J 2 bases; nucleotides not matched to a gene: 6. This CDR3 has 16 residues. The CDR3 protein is CATSDFQGTAQETQYF. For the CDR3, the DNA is TGTGCCACCAGTGATTTTCAGGGGACAGCTCAAGAGACCCAGTACTTC.

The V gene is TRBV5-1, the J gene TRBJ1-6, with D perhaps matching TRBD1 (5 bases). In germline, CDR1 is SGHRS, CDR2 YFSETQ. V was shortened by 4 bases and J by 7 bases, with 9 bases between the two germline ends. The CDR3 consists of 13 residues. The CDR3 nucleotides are TGCGCCAGCAGCGCACAGGAGAATTCACCCCTCCACTTT. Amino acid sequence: CASSAQENSPLHF.

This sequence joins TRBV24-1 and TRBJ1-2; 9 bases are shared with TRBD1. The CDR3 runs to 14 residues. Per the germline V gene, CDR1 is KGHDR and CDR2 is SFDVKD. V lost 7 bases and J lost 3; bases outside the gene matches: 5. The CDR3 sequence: CATRSDRGDYGYTF. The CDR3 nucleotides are TGTGCCACCAGATCGGACAGGGGAGACTATGGCTACACCTTC.

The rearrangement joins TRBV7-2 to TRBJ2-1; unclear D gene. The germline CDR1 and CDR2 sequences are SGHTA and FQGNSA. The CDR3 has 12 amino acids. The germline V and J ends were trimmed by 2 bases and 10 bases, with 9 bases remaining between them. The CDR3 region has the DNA TGTGCCAGCAGCTTACACTTGGGGGAGCAGTTCTTC. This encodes CASSLHLGEQFF.

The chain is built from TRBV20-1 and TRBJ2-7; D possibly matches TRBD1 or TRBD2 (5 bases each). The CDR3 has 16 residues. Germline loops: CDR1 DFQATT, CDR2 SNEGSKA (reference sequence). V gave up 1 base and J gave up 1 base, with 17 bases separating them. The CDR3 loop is CSARGGPGRRSYEQYF. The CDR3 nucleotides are TGCAGTGCTAGAGGGGGACCGGGACGAAGGTCCTACGAGCAGTACTTC.

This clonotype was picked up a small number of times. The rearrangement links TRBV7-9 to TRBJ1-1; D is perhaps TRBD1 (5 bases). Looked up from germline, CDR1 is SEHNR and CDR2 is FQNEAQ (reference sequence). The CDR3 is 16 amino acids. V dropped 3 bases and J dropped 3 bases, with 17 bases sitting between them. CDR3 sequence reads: CASSLGAGSMDTEAFF. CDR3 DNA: TGTGCCAGCAGCTTGGGTGCAGGGAGTATGGACACTGAAGCTTTCTTT.

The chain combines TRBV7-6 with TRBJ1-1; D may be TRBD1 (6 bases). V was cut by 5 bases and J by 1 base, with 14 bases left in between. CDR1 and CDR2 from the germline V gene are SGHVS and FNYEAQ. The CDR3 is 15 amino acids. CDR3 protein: CASSPRLGGNTEAFF. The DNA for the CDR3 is TGTGCCAGCAGCCCCCGGCTAGGGGGGAACACTGAAGCTTTCTTT.

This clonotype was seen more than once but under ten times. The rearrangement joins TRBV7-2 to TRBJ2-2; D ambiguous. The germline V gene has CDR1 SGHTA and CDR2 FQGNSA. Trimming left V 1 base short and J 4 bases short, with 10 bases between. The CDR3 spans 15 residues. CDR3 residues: CASSLVGFATGELFF. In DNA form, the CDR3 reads TGTGCCAGCAGCTTAGTCGGGTTCGCCACCGGGGAGCTGTTTTTT.

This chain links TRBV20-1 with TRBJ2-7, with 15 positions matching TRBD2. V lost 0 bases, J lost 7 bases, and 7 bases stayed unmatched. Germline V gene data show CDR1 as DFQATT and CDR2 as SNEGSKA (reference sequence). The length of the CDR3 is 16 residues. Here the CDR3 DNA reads TGCAGTGCTAGAGACGGACTAGCGGGAGGGCTAAAGGAGCAGTACTTC. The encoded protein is CSARDGLAGGLKEQYF.

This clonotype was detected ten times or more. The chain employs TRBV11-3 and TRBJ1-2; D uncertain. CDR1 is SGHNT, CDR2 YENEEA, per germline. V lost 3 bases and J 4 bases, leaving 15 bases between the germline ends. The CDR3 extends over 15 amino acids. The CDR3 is CASSLDPVGGYGYTF. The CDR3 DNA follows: TGTGCCAGCAGCTTGGACCCGGTCGGTGGCTATGGCTACACCTTC.

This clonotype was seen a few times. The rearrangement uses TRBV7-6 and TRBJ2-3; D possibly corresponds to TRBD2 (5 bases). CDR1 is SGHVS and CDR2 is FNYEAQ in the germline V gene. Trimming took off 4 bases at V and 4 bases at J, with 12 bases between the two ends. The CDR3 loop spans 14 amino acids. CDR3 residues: CASSSPVGADTQYF. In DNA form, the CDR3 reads TGTGCCAGCAGCTCCCCGGTCGGGGCAGATACGCAGTATTTT.

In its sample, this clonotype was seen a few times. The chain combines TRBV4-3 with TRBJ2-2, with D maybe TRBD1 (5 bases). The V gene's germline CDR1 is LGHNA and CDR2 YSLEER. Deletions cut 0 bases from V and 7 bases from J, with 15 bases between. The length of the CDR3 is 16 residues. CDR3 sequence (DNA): TGCGCCAGCAGCCAAGACCTAGGGCAGGGCGGCGGGGAGCTGTTTTTT. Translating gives CASSQDLGQGGGELFF.

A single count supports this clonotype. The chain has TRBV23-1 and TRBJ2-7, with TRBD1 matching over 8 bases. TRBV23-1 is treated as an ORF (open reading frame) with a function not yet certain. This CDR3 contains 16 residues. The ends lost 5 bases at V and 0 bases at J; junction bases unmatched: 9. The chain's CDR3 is CASSFSSGTGSYEQYF. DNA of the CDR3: TGCGCCAGCAGTTTTTCTTCCGGGACAGGCTCCTACGAGCAGTACTTC.

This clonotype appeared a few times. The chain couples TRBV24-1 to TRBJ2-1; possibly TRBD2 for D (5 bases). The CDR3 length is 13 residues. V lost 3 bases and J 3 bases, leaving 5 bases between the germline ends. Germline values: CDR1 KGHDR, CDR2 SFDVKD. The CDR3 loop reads CATSDGLYNEQFF. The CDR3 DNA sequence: TGTGCCACCAGTGATGGACTCTACAATGAGCAGTTCTTC.

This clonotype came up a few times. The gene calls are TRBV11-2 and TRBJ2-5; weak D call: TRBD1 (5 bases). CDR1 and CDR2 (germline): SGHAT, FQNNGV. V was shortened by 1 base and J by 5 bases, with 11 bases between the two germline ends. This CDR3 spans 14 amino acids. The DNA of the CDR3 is TGTGCCAGCAGCTTAGCGGCAGGGATGGAGACCCAGTACTTC. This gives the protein CASSLAAGMETQYF.